This T cell receptor (beta chain) was obtained from a study of shared clonotypes between healthy human individuals. About the research overall: Donors were two women and three men aged 18 to 49. Each donor's CD4 naive and CD4 memory cells filled three plates apiece, CD8 naive two, and CD8 memory one.

This CDR3 contains 12 residues. V was pared by 5 bases and J by 7 bases, with 7 bases of the junction left unmatched. The V gene's germline CDR1 is SQVTM and CDR2 ANQGSEA. Sequencing was performed with immunoSEQ multiplex PCR; in TCRdb, only in-frame clones are kept and a portion is missing. The repertoire holds a few million clones, with approximately 92% as singletons. As defined, naive CD8 cells were CD45RO-negative and positively selected for CCR7, with terminally differentiated effector memory CD45RA+ cells excluded. The V and J genes are TRBV29-1 and TRBJ1-2; 7 bases are shared with TRBD1. Material for sequencing was naive CD8+ T cells from PBMCs. This TCR derives from a man aged 18 to 29 in good health. Some clones in this sample may be carry-over from other donors' samples. The DNA of the CDR3 is TGCAGCGTTTTCGACAGGGCCAGTGGCTACACCTTC. This codes for CSVFDRASGYTF.